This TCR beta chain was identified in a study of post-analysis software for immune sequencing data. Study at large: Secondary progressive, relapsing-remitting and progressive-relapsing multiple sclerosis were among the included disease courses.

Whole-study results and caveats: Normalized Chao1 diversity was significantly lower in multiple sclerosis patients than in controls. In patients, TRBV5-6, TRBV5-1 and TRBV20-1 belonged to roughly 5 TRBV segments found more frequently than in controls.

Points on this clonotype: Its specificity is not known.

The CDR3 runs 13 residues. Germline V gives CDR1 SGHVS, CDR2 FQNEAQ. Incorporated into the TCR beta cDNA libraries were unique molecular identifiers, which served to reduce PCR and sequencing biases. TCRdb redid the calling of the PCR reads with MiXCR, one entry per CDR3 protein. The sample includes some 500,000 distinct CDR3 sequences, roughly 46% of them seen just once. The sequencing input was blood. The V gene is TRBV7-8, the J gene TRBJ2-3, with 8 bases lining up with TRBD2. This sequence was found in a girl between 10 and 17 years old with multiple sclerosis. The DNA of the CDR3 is TGTACCGGGCGAGCGGGAGTGGCAGATACGCAGTATTTT. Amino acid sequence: CTGRAGVADTQYF. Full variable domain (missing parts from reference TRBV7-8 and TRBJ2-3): GAGVSQSPRYKVAKRGQDVALRCDPISGHVSLFWYQQALGQGPEFLTYFQNEAQLDKSGLPSDRFFAERPEGSVSTLKIQRTQQEDSAVYLCTGRAGVADTQYFGPGTRLTVL.